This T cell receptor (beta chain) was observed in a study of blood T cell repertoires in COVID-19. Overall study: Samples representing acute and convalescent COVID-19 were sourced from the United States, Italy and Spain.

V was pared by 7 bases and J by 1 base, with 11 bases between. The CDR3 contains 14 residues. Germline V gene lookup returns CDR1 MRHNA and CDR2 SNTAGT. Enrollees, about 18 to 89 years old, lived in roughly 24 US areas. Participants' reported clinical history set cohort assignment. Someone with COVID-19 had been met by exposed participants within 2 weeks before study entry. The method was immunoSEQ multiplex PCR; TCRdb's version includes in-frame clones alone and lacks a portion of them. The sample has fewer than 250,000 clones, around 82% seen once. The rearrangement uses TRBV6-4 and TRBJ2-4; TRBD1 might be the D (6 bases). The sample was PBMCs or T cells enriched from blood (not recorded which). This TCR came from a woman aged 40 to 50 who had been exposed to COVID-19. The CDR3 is CASNSQGAKNIQYF. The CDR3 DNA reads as TGTGCCAGCAACTCCCAGGGGGCCAAAAACATTCAGTACTTC.